The 8 T cell receptor beta chains reported below all come from one sample, sequenced in a study of T cells in Graves' hyperthyroidism and ophthalmopathy. RNA transcripts gave rise to amplified TCR beta CDR3 regions. The primer set for the first-round RT-PCR of the TCR CDR3 was HTBI. One entry per CDR3 protein, called by TCRdb with MiXCR from the multiplex PCR reads. Of roughly 580,000 distinct CDR3 sequences listed, around 13% are singletons. The sequencing sample was made of blood. The receptors shown here come from a woman in her 30s with Graves' hyperthyroidism that later progressed to Graves' ophthalmopathy.

In its sample, this clonotype was seen many times. This sequence joins TRBV10-3 and TRBJ2-7; 8 bases map to TRBD2. CDR1 is ENHRY and CDR2 is SYGVKD in the germline V gene. The CDR3 contains 15 residues. V shed 0 bases, J shed 2 bases, and the junction held 3 bases outside the gene matches. CDR3 sequence reads: CAISESTSDTYEQYF. The CDR3, as DNA: TGTGCCATCAGTGAGTCGACTAGCGACACCTACGAGCAGTACTTC.

This clonotype was seen ten or more times. CDR3 amino acids: CASSLDNRPYEQYF. In nucleotides, the CDR3 is TGTGCCAGCAGCCTAGACAACCGTCCCTACGAGCAGTACTTC. V and J are TRBV28 and TRBJ2-7; D is ambiguous. The CDR3 runs to 14 residues. V lost 6 bases and J 2 bases, leaving 14 bases between the germline ends. Germline CDR1 reads MDHEN; CDR2 reads SYDVKM.

This clonotype was seen at least ten times. CDR3 nucleotides: TGCAGTGCTAGTCTCGGAGTGCACACTGAAGCTTTCTTT. This encodes CSASLGVHTEAFF. The chain has TRBV20-1 and TRBJ1-1; D uncertain. Germline V gene lookup returns CDR1 DFQATT and CDR2 SNEGSKA (reference sequence). CDR3 length: 13 amino acids. V lost 3 bases and J 3 bases, leaving 11 bases between the germline ends.

This clonotype has at least ten counts. The rearrangement links TRBV19 to TRBJ1-4, with D maybe TRBD1 (5 bases). The V and J ends lost 6 bases and 8 bases respectively, with 13 bases between them. This CDR3 has 13 residues. Germline CDR1 and CDR2: LNHDA and SQIVND (reference sequence). CDR3 amino acids: CASSGQGREKLFF. The CDR3 DNA reads TGTGCCAGTAGCGGGCAGGGCCGCGAAAAACTGTTTTTT.

This clonotype has a count of ten or more. V and J are TRBV29-1 and TRBJ2-1; 9 nucleotides agree with TRBD2. V dropped 5 bases and J dropped 9; count of bases not matched to a gene: 5. The CDR3 is made up of 12 amino acids. Germline lookup yields CDR1 SQVTM and CDR2 ANQGSEA. This CDR3 is CSVRGLASEQFF. The CDR3 DNA sequence: TGCAGCGTTCGTGGACTAGCGAGTGAGCAGTTCTTC.

V is TRBV4-3 and J is TRBJ2-1, with TRBD1 matching 9 bases. The V segment lost 0 bases and the J segment 4 bases; nucleotides outside the gene matches: 16. The germline gives CDR1 LGHNA, CDR2 YSLEER. The CDR3 extends over 20 amino acids. As DNA, the CDR3 is TGCGCCAGCAGCCAAGACGGTTTTAGCACATGGGACAGGGATTACAATGAGCAGTTCTTC. This codes for CASSQDGFSTWDRDYNEQFF.

This clonotype was recorded at least ten times. The chain is built from TRBV14 and TRBJ2-5, with D perhaps matching TRBD1 (5 bases). The CDR3 runs 17 residues. CDR1 SGHDN and CDR2 FVKESK come from the germline V gene. Trimming pared 0 bases from V and 0 bases from J, leaving 14 bases between. The CDR3 DNA reads as TGTGCCAGCAGCCAAGATAGGCGGCTAGGGGACCAAGAGACCCAGTACTTC. Amino acids: CASSQDRRLGDQETQYF.

The sample holds many counts of this clonotype. The V gene is TRBV2, the J gene TRBJ1-2, with unresolved D. Trimming shortened V by 3 bases and J by 2 bases, and 10 bases separated the two germline ends. This CDR3 spans 14 amino acids. CDR1 is SNHLY, CDR2 FYNNEI, per germline. Here the CDR3 reads CASSDTVLNYGYTF. The CDR3 DNA reads TGTGCCAGCAGTGATACAGTTCTAAACTATGGCTACACCTTC.